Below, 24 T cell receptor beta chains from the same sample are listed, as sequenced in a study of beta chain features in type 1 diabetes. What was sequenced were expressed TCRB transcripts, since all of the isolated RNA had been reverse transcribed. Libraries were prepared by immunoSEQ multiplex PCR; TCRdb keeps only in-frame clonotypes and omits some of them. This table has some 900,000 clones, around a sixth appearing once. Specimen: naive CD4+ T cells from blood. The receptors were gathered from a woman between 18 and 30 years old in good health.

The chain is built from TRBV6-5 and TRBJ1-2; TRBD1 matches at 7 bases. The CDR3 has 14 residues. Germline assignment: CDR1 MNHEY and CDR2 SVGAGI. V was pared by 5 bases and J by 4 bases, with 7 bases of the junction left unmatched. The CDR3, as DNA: TGTGCCAGCAGTAAACAGGGGAAAGGCTATGGCTACACCTTC. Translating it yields CASSKQGKGYGYTF.

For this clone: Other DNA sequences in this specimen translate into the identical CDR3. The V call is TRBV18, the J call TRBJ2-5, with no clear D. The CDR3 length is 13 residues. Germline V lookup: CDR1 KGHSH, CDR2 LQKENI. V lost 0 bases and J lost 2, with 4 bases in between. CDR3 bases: TGTGCCAGCTCACCACCTGGGCAAGAGACCCAGTACTTC. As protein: CASSPPGQETQYF. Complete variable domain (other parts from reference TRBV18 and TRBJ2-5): NAGVMQNPRHLVRRRGQEARLRCSPMKGHSHVYWYRQLPEEGLKFMVYLQKENIIDESGMPKERFSAEFPKEGPSILRIQQVVRGDSAAYFCASSPPGQETQYFGPGTRLLVL.

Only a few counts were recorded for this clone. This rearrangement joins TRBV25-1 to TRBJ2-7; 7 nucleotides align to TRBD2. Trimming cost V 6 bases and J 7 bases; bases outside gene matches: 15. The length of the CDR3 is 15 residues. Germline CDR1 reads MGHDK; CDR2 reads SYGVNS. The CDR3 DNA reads TGTGCCAGCAGGATCCACGGGGAGGGCCCTAGGGAGCAGTACTTC. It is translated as CASRIHGEGPREQYF.

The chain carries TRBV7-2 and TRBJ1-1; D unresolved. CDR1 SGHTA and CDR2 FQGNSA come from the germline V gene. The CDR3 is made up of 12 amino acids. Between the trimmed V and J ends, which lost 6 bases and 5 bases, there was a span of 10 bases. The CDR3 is CASSTTRTEAFF. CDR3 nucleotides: TGTGCCAGCAGTACTACTCGGACTGAAGCTTTCTTT.

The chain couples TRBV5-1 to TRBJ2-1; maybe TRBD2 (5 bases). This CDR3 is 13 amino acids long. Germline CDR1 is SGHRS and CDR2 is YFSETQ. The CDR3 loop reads CASRGESYNEQFF. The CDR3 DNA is TGCGCGTCCCGGGGAGAATCCTACAATGAGCAGTTCTTC.

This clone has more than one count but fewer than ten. CDR3 sequence reads: CASKIGMAQETQYF. Written as DNA, the CDR3 is TGCGCCAGCAAAATTGGTATGGCCCAAGAGACCCAGTACTTC. The chain carries TRBV5-1 and TRBJ2-5, with D uncertain. The V gene's germline CDR1 is SGHRS and CDR2 YFSETQ. This CDR3 is built from 14 residues. Trimming took 6 bases from V and 1 from J, leaving 13 bases between them.

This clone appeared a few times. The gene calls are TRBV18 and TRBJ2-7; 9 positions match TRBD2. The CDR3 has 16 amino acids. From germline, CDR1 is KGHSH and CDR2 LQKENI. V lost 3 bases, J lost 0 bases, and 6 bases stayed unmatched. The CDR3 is CASSPPSGMGSYEQYF. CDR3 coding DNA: TGTGCCAGCTCACCCCCTAGCGGGATGGGCTCCTACGAGCAGTACTTC.

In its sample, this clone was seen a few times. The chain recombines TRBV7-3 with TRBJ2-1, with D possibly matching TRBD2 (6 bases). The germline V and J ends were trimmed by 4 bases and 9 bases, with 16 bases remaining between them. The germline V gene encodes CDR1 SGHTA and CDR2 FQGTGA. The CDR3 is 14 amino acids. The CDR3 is CASSSSLATAEQFF. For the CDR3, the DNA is TGTGCCAGCAGCTCTTCACTAGCTACTGCTGAGCAGTTCTTC.

The chain's CDR3 is CASSSLPYSYEQYF. The CDR3 DNA is TGTGCCAGCAGCTCCCTCCCCTACTCCTACGAGCAGTACTTC. V usage is TRBV7-6 and J usage is TRBJ2-7; no clear D gene. V lost 4 bases to trimming and J lost 0 bases, with 10 bases between them. CDR3 length: 14 residues. CDR1 and CDR2 (germline): SGHVS, FNYEAQ.

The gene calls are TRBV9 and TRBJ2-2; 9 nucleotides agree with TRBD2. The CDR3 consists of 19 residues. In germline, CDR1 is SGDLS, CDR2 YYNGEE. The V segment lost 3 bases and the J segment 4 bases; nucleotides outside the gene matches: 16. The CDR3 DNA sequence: TGTGCCAGCAGCGCCACCCCTCGGGCGGGAGGGACGGCCACCGGGGAGCTGTTTTTT. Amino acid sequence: CASSATPRAGGTATGELFF.

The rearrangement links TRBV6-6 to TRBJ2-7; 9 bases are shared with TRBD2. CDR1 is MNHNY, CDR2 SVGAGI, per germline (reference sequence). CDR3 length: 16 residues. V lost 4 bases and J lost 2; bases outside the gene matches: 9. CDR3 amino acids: CASSSLASGNAYEQYF. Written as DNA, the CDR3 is TGTGCCAGCAGTTCTCTAGCTAGCGGGAACGCCTACGAGCAGTACTTC.

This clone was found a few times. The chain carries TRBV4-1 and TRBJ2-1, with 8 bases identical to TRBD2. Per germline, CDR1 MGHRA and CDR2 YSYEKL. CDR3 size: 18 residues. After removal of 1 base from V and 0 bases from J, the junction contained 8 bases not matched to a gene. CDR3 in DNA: TGCGCCAGCAGCCAAGCTCCCTTAGCGGGGAGCTCCTACAATGAGCAGTTCTTC. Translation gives CASSQAPLAGSSYNEQFF.

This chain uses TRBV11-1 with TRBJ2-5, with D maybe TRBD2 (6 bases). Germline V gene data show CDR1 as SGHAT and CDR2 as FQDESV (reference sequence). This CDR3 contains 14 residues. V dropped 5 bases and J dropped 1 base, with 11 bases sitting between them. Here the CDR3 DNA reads TGTGCCAGCAGCGAAAGCGGGCCCCAAGAGACCCAGTACTTC. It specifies CASSESGPQETQYF.

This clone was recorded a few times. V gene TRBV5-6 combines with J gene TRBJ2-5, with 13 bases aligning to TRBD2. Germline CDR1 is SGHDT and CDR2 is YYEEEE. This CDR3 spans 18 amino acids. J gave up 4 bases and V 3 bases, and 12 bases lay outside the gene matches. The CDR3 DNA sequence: TGTGCCAGCAGCTCGCTCCAACTAGCGGGAGGGTGGGTAGAGACCCAGTACTTC. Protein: CASSSLQLAGGWVETQYF.

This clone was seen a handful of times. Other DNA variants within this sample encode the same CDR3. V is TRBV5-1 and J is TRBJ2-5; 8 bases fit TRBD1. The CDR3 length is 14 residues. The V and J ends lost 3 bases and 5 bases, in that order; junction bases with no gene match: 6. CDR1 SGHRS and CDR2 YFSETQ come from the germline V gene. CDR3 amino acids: CASSSQGAQETQYF. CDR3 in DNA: TGCGCCAGCAGCTCTCAGGGGGCGCAGGAGACCCAGTACTTC.

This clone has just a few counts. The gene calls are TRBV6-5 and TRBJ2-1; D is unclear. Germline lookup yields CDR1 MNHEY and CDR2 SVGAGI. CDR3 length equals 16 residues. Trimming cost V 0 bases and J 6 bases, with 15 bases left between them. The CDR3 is CASSYSITYGSNEQFF. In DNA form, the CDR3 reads TGTGCCAGCAGTTACTCGATTACTTATGGCAGCAATGAGCAGTTCTTC.

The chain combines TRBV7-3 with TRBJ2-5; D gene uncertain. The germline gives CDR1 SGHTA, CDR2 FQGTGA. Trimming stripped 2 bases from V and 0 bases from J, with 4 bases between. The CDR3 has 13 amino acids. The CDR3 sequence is CASSLGNQETQYF. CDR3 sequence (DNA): TGTGCCAGCAGCTTAGGGAACCAAGAGACCCAGTACTTC.

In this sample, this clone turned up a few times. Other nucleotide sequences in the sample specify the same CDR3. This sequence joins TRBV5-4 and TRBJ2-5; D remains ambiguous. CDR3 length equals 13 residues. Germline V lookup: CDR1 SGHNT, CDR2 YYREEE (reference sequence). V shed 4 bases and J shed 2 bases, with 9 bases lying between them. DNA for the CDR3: TGTGCCAGCAGCCTCGGGCAGCAAGAGACCCAGTACTTC. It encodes CASSLGQQETQYF. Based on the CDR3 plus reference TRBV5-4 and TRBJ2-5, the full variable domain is ETGVTQSPTHLIKTRGQQVTLRCSSQSGHNTVSWYQQALGQGPQFIFQYYREEENGRGNFPPRFSGLQFPNYSSELNVNALELDDSALYLCASSLGQQETQYFGPGTRLLVL.

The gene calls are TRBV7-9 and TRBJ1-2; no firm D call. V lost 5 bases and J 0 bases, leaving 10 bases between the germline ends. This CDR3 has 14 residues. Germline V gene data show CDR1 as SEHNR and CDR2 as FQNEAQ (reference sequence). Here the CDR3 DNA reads TGTGCCAGCAGCGGGTACACCGCTAACTATGGCTACACCTTC. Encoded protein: CASSGYTANYGYTF.

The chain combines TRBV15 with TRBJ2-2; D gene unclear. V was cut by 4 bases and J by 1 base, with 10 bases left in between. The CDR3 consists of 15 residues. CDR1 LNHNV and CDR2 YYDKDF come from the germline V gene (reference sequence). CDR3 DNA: TGTGCCACCAGCACGTTAGACAAGAACACCGGGGAGCTGTTTTTT. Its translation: CATSTLDKNTGELFF. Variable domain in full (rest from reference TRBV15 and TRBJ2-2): DAMVIQNPRYQVTQFGKPVTLSCSQTLNHNVMYWYQQKSSQAPKLLFHYYDKDFNNEADTPDNFQSRRPNTSFCFLDIRSPGLGDTAMYLCATSTLDKNTGELFFGEGSRLTVL.

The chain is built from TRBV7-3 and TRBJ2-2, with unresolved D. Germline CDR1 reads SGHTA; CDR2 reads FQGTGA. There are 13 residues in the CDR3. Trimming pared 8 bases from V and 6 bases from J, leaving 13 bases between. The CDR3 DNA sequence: TGTGCCAGCTCCCCGCTAGTCTCCGGGGAGCTGTTTTTT. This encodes CASSPLVSGELFF.

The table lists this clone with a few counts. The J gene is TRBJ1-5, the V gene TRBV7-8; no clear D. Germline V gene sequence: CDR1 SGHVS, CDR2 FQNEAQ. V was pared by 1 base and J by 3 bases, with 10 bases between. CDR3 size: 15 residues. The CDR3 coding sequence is TGTGCCAGCAGCTTAGGTCTCACCAACAATCAGCCCCAGCATTTT. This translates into CASSLGLTNNQPQHF. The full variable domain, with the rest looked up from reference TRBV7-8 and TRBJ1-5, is GAGVSQSPRYKVAKRGQDVALRCDPISGHVSLFWYQQALGQGPEFLTYFQNEAQLDKSGLPSDRFFAERPEGSVSTLKIQRTQQEDSAVYLCASSLGLTNNQPQHFGDGTRLSIL.

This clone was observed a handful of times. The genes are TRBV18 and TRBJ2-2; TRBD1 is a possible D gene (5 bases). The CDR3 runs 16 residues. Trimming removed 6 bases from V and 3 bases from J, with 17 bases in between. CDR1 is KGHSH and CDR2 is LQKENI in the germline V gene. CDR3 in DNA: TGTGCCAGCTCGGACCCTAAGGACACCTACACCGGGGAGCTGTTTTTT. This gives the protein CASSDPKDTYTGELFF.

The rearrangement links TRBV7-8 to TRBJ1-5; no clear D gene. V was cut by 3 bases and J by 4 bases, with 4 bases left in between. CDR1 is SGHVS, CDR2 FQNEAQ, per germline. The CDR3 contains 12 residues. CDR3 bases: TGTGCCAGCAGCTTTGTGAATCAGCCCCAGCATTTT. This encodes CASSFVNQPQHF.